This TCR beta chain was documented in a study of blood T cell repertoires in COVID-19. Overall study context: From T cells, B-cell-depleted T cells, or PBMCs came the material, which was cDNA or gDNA.

The CDR3 spans 17 residues. Looked up from germline, CDR1 is LGHDT and CDR2 is YNNKEL (reference sequence). V was clipped by 4 bases and J by 5 bases; unmatched bases: 12. The table came from immunoSEQ multiplex PCR; TCRdb's copy has only in-frame clones and leaves some out. Of about 49,000 clones in the sample, around 90% are singletons; the top ten hold 10% to 15%. Sequencing was carried out using peripheral blood. This clonotype was sampled from a man at least 80 years old with acute or convalescent COVID-19. This chain links TRBV3-1 (or the pseudogene TRBV3-2) with TRBJ2-2, with 8 bases identical to TRBD2. The CDR3 nucleotides read TGTGCCAGCAGCCTCCTCACGAGCGGGGGTTATACCGGGGAGCTGTTTTTT. Translation gives CASSLLTSGGYTGELFF.